This TCR beta chain comes out of a study of control samples from healthy donors and cancer patients. Looked up from germline, CDR1 is MNHNY and CDR2 is SVGAGI (reference sequence). Trimming removed 8 bases at V and 8 bases at J, with 13 bases between. This CDR3 is built from 12 residues. This table comes from immunoSEQ multiplex PCR, and its TCRdb copy is limited to in-frame clones, with some not included. This table holds roughly 80,000 clones, roughly 90% found once. The chain has TRBV6-6 and TRBJ1-3; D is unresolved. The TCR comes from a woman between 45 and 65 years old in good health. What was sequenced was blood. The CDR3 sequence is CASVQPQYTIYF. CDR3 in DNA: TGTGCCAGCGTCCAGCCCCAATACACCATATATTTT.